The clone carrying this T cell receptor (beta chain) was observed a few times. The target antigen is unknown. The sample belongs to a study of T-cell reconstitution after alpha-beta-depleted transplantation in children. General study findings and limits: T-cell numbers and diversity, one year after transplant, stemmed largely from T cells that were newly produced.

Molecular barcoding with unique molecular identifiers was used for the TCRbeta library. From the PCR reads, TCRdb called clonotypes with MiXCR, one entry per CDR3 protein. The sample yields 550,000 to 800,000 distinct CDR3 sequences, approximately 14% seen once. V shed 0 bases and J shed 5 bases, with 5 bases lying between them. The germline gives CDR1 GTSNPN, CDR2 SVGIG (reference sequence). The CDR3 extends over 13 amino acids. The clonotype originates from a girl aged 2 to 10 with congenital amegakaryocytic thrombocytopenia, due to receive a stem cell transplant. The gene calls are TRBV30 and TRBJ2-6; D remains unclear. Source: PBMCs, taken before TCRalphabeta/CD19-depleted stem cell transplant. Written as DNA, the CDR3 is TGTGCCTGGAGTGTTTGGCGGGCCAACGTCCTGACTTTC. Residues: CAWSVWRANVLTF.